These 28 T cell receptor beta chains were all obtained from the same sample, sequenced in a study of early T cells in non-severe SARS-CoV-2 infection. Each CDR3 protein is one row after TCRdb ran MiXCR on the 5' RACE reads. Altogether tens of thousands of distinct CDR3 sequences are present, around 6.9% being singletons, with the ten largest covering approximately 13%. Sequencing was performed on whole blood, taken at baseline. The receptors here all came from an adult who was a healthcare worker with PCR-confirmed SARS-CoV-2 infection or an uninfected control (not recorded which).

This clonotype showed up just a few times. V is TRBV3-1 and J is TRBJ2-4, with 13 bases that match TRBD2. This CDR3 is 14 amino acids long. From germline, CDR1 is LGHDT and CDR2 YNNKEL (reference sequence). V lost 11 bases, J lost 9 bases, and 10 bases stayed unmatched. CDR3 DNA sequence: TGTGCCTCCGGACTAGCGGGAGCTTTGGGCATTCAGTACTTC. Amino acids: CASGLAGALGIQYF.

This clonotype has just a few counts. The chain joins TRBV24-1 to TRBJ2-1; TRBD2 aligns across 7 bases. The CDR3 runs 16 residues. Germline values: CDR1 KGHDR, CDR2 SFDVKD. The trim removed 3 bases at V and 6 bases at J, leaving 10 bases unmatched. The CDR3 DNA is TGTGCCACCAGTGATCCTAGCGGCTATCCCCCCAATGAGCAGTTCTTC. Translated, it gives CATSDPSGYPPNEQFF.

This clonotype is labeled as medium-sized. CDR3 bases: TGTGCCAGCAGCCAAGACAGGGGAAACACTGAAGCTTTCTTT. Its translation: CASSQDRGNTEAFF. This chain joins TRBV4-2 and TRBJ1-1; D is perhaps TRBD1 (6 bases). CDR1 is LGHNA and CDR2 is YNFKEQ in the germline V gene. Trimming took off 0 bases at V and 2 bases at J, with 7 bases between the two ends. There are 14 residues in the CDR3.

This clonotype came up many times. The chain employs TRBV7-9 and TRBJ2-7; D is uncertain. The germline V gene encodes CDR1 SEHNR and CDR2 FQNEAQ (reference sequence). This CDR3 contains 11 residues. V lost 2 bases to trimming and J lost 4 bases, with 3 bases between them. CDR3 DNA sequence: TGTGCCAGCAGCTTATCTTACGAGCAGTACTTC. It specifies CASSLSYEQYF.

A remark on this clonotype: Just one base apart from a much larger clone, this may be a read error. The chain combines TRBV4-3 with TRBJ1-2; TRBD1 matches at 7 bases. CDR3 length equals 16 residues. Germline V gene data show CDR1 as LGHNA and CDR2 as YSLEER. The CDR3 sequence is CASSKDPAGGLDGYTF. The CDR3 nucleotides are TGCGCCAGCAGCAAAGATCCTGCAGGGGGTTTGGATGGCTACACCTTC.

This clonotype has just a few counts. V gene TRBV5-1 combines with J gene TRBJ2-7; TRBD1 agrees at 8 bases. Unmatched junction bases numbered 7, after V lost 1 base and J lost 1 base. CDR1 SGHRS and CDR2 YFSETQ come from the germline V gene. This CDR3 region has 16 residues. The CDR3 region has the DNA TGCGCCAGCAGCTTGTGGGCAGGGGGCTCATCCTACGAGCAGTACGTC. This codes for CASSLWAGGSSYEQYV.

This clonotype was detected a few times. The chain joins TRBV20-1 to TRBJ2-3; D is possibly TRBD1 (7 bases). The CDR3 spans 13 residues. Trimming took off 3 bases at V and 8 bases at J, with 15 bases between the two ends. CDR1 is DFQATT, CDR2 SNEGSKA, per germline (reference sequence). The CDR3 sequence: CSARRGPTSTQYF. As DNA, the CDR3 is TGCAGTGCTAGGAGGGGGCCGACTAGTACGCAGTATTTT.

The chain carries TRBV28 and TRBJ1-5; TRBD1 agrees at 7 bases. The V gene end was trimmed by 5 bases and the J gene end by 4 bases; junction bases not matched to a gene: 11. This CDR3 has 16 amino acids. Germline assignment: CDR1 MDHEN and CDR2 SYDVKM. CDR3 residues: CASSARGTARNQPQHF. CDR3 in DNA: TGTGCCAGCAGTGCTCGCGGGACAGCTCGTAATCAGCCCCAGCATTTT.

This clonotype was counted a few times. This rearrangement joins TRBV4-3 to TRBJ2-1; the match to TRBD2 covers 11 bases. With V trimmed by 4 bases and J by 8 bases, 7 bases remained unmatched. This CDR3 comprises 15 residues. Germline CDR1 is LGHNA and CDR2 is YSLEER. The CDR3 nucleotides read TGCGCCAGCAGCCCAGCTCTAGCGGGAGGCTATGAGCAGTTCTTC. This gives the protein CASSPALAGGYEQFF.

This clonotype came up many times. The chain couples TRBV7-9 to TRBJ2-1; D gene unclear. V was shortened by 0 bases and J by 6 bases, with 3 bases between the two germline ends. CDR1 is SEHNR and CDR2 is FQNEAQ in the germline V gene (reference sequence). The CDR3 length is 12 residues. The DNA of the CDR3 is TGTGCCAGCAGCTTAGCGCGCAATGAGCAGTTCTTC. It encodes CASSLARNEQFF.

The rearrangement joins TRBV29-1 to TRBJ2-1; D call uncertain. The germline gives CDR1 SQVTM, CDR2 ANQGSEA. Trimming shortened V by 8 bases and J by 5 bases, and 10 bases separated the two germline ends. This CDR3 has 11 amino acids. The chain's CDR3 is CSPRVNNEQFF. The CDR3, as DNA: TGCAGCCCCCGGGTAAACAATGAGCAGTTCTTC.

In this sample, this clonotype turned up many times. This chain links TRBV6-2 or TRBV6-3 with TRBJ1-1; 9 bases map to TRBD1. The CDR3 loop spans 16 amino acids. J lost 5 bases, V lost 4 bases, and 11 bases had no gene match. Germline CDR1 and CDR2: MNHEY and SVGEGT. The CDR3 coding sequence is TGTGCCAGCAGTTTGCCTCCGGGACAGGGAGGGACTGAAGCTTTCTTT. The encoded protein is CASSLPPGQGGTEAFF.

This clonotype was counted ten times or more. The chain has TRBV5-6 and TRBJ1-2; D possibly corresponds to TRBD1 (5 bases). V was cut by 4 bases and J by 6 bases, with 10 bases left in between. The CDR3 covers 12 residues. Germline assignment: CDR1 SGHDT and CDR2 YYEEEE. CDR3 sequence: CASSPGGDGYTF. In DNA form, the CDR3 reads TGTGCCAGCAGCCCGGGGGGGGATGGCTACACCTTC.

This clonotype was observed many times. The chain uses TRBV28 and TRBJ2-1; 12 bases fit TRBD2. Germline V CDR1 and CDR2: MDHEN, SYDVKM. J lost 0 bases, V lost 9 bases, and 9 bases had no gene match. CDR3 length equals 17 residues. The CDR3 loop reads CASVRTSGDSSYNEQFF. The DNA of the CDR3 is TGTGCCAGTGTGAGGACTAGCGGGGATAGCTCCTACAATGAGCAGTTCTTC.

V and J are TRBV7-9 and TRBJ2-1; TRBD2 aligns across 13 bases. V trimming: 5 bases; J trimming: 3 bases; junction bases outside the gene matches: 7. Germline CDR1 reads SEHNR; CDR2 reads FQNEAQ (reference sequence). This CDR3 has 17 amino acids. The CDR3 here is CASSHRTSGSSYNEQFF. As DNA, the CDR3 is TGTGCCAGCAGCCACCGGACTAGCGGGAGTAGCTACAATGAGCAGTTCTTC.

The V call is TRBV12-3 or TRBV12-4, the J call TRBJ2-5; D may be TRBD1 (5 bases). CDR3 length: 14 residues. Trimming removed 5 bases at V and 0 bases at J, with 10 bases between. Written as DNA, the CDR3 is TGTGCCAGCAGTACTGGACATAACCAAGAGACCCAGTACTTC. Encoded protein: CASSTGHNQETQYF.

In this sample, this clonotype turned up a few times. The gene calls are TRBV18 and TRBJ1-1; TRBD1 matches at 8 bases. With V trimmed by 6 bases and J by 5 bases, 8 bases remained unmatched. This CDR3 is built from 14 residues. Germline V CDR1 and CDR2: KGHSH, LQKENI. DNA for the CDR3: TGTGCCAGCTCCCCTGGACAGGGAGGGACTGAAGCTTTCTTT. Translated, it gives CASSPGQGGTEAFF. Filled out from reference TRBV18 and TRBJ1-1, the complete variable domain reads NAGVMQNPRHLVRRRGQEARLRCSPMKGHSHVYWYRQLPEEGLKFMVYLQKENIIDESGMPKERFSAEFPKEGPSILRIQQVVRGDSAAYFCASSPGQGGTEAFFGQGTRLTVV.

This clonotype was found many times. This rearrangement joins TRBV4-3 to TRBJ2-2; 8 bases line up with TRBD1. Germline CDR1 reads LGHNA; CDR2 reads YSLEER. With V trimmed by 2 bases and J by 5 bases, 4 bases remained unmatched. The CDR3 totals 15 residues. DNA for the CDR3: TGCGCCAGCAGCCAAAGGAGGACAGGGACCGGGGAGCTGTTTTTT. It translates to CASSQRRTGTGELFF.

This chain joins TRBV28 and TRBJ1-1; possibly TRBD1 for D (5 bases). CDR1 and CDR2 (germline): MDHEN, SYDVKM. V lost 3 bases and J 4 bases, leaving 15 bases between the germline ends. The CDR3 is 15 amino acids. CDR3 nucleotide sequence: TGTGCCAGCAGTTTTCAAGGACACCTCGCCACTGAAGCTTTCTTT. It encodes CASSFQGHLATEAFF.

There are many counts of this clonotype. This sequence joins TRBV25-1 and TRBJ2-7, with TRBD1 identical over 9 bases. The ends lost 3 bases at V and 5 bases at J; junction bases unmatched: 8. This CDR3 is 15 amino acids long. The germline V gene encodes CDR1 MGHDK and CDR2 SYGVNS. In nucleotides, the CDR3 is TGTGCCAGCAGTGATCCCGGGACAGGGTTCAACGAGCAGTACTTC. It specifies CASSDPGTGFNEQYF.

This clonotype has ten or more counts. This chain joins TRBV20-1 and TRBJ2-7, with a possible D match to TRBD2 (6 bases). The CDR3 sequence is 12 residues long. CDR1 is DFQATT and CDR2 is SNEGSKA in the germline V gene (reference sequence). Trimming stripped 6 bases from V and 4 bases from J, with 13 bases between. The CDR3 here is CSAAAGRYEQYV. Here the CDR3 DNA reads TGCAGTGCCGCGGCAGGGAGGTACGAGCAGTACGTC.

The CDR3 nucleotides are TGCAGTGCTAGAGTTGGAACTAGCGGGAGGGCCAAGCTCTCCAATGAGCAGTTCTTC. It is translated as CSARVGTSGRAKLSNEQFF. The rearrangement links TRBV20-1 to TRBJ2-1; TRBD2 aligns across 13 bases. Germline values: CDR1 DFQATT, CDR2 SNEGSKA (reference sequence). After removal of 1 base from V and 6 bases from J, the junction contained 15 bases not matched to a gene. The CDR3 is 19 residues long.

The rearrangement uses TRBV11-2 and TRBJ2-7; D ambiguous. Looked up from germline, CDR1 is SGHAT and CDR2 is FQNNGV. V was trimmed by 4 bases and J by 7 bases, leaving 8 bases between them. The CDR3 is 11 amino acids. The CDR3: CASSSDVEQYF. CDR3 sequence (DNA): TGTGCCAGCAGCTCGGATGTAGAGCAGTACTTC.

V gene TRBV5-1 combines with J gene TRBJ2-1, with TRBD2 matching over 13 bases. From germline, CDR1 is SGHRS and CDR2 YFSETQ. CDR3 length equals 15 residues. V lost 0 bases, J lost 9 bases, and 3 bases stayed unmatched. CDR3 coding DNA: TGCGCCAGCAGCTTGGGACTAGCGGGAGGCATTGAGCAGTTCTTC. This translates into CASSLGLAGGIEQFF.

This clonotype occurred a few times. The chain employs TRBV7-8 and TRBJ1-5, with D maybe TRBD1 (6 bases). V dropped 5 bases and J dropped 5 bases, with 13 bases sitting between them. The CDR3 covers 14 residues. Per the germline V gene, CDR1 is SGHVS and CDR2 is FQNEAQ. DNA of the CDR3: TGTGCCAGCAGCCCAAGTTGGGGGCATCAGCCCCAGCATTTT. Amino acids: CASSPSWGHQPQHF.

This clonotype showed up many times. The rearrangement uses TRBV27 and TRBJ2-3; tentative D call: TRBD1 (5 bases). With 6 bases removed from V and 3 bases from J, the gap between germline ends came to 16 bases. The germline CDR1 and CDR2 sequences are MNHEY and SMNVEV (reference sequence). This CDR3 comprises 15 residues. This CDR3 is CASRMWAGKTDTQYF. CDR3 coding DNA: TGTGCCAGCAGGATGTGGGCAGGGAAGACAGATACGCAGTATTTT.

V and J are TRBV11-2 and TRBJ2-1; a possible D gene is TRBD1 (6 bases). The V end was cut by 5 bases, the J end by 2 bases, with 22 bases between. From germline, CDR1 is SGHAT and CDR2 FQNNGV. The CDR3 runs to 18 residues. The CDR3 DNA follows: TGTGCCAGCAGCCCCACCCGGTCCGTTAACAGGGCCTACAATGAGCAGTTCTTC. Its translation is CASSPTRSVNRAYNEQFF.

This clonotype was observed a few times. The chain has TRBV20-1 and TRBJ2-7; TRBD2 is a possible D gene (5 bases). Trimming took 6 bases from V and 1 from J, leaving 19 bases between them. The V gene's germline CDR1 is DFQATT and CDR2 SNEGSKA (reference sequence). The CDR3 is made up of 15 amino acids. The CDR3 is CSAPKSAGISYEQYF. In DNA, the CDR3 is TGCAGTGCACCCAAATCTGCGGGCATATCCTACGAGCAGTACTTC.